The entry below gives a single T cell receptor beta chain sequence along with its context. Its antigen remains unknown. These data come from a study of cytomegalovirus exposure and HLA in healthy donors. Study-level information: A later analysis reported the 120 or so validation repertoires used the same platform as the approximately 660 first-cohort repertoires. Study-level results: Subsequent analysis found a tendency for first-cohort TCR clusters to co-occur within the approximately 130 validation repertoires. The classifier reportedly diagnosed cytomegalovirus status with high specificity and sensitivity. Altogether, 160 or so TCR beta chains were recorded as cytomegalovirus-associated.

Repertoires were generated with immunoSEQ multiplex PCR, while TCRdb's copy carries only in-frame clones and drops some. The sample has tens of thousands of clones, roughly 84% seen once. The CDR3 runs 15 residues. In germline, CDR1 is SGDLS, CDR2 YYNGEE. Trimming removed 6 bases at V and 2 bases at J, with 17 bases between. The sequencing sample was made of PBMCs. The clonotype was recovered from a young woman in good health and CMV-seropositive. The chain is built from TRBV9 and TRBJ2-5, with a tentative D call TRBD2 (6 bases). This CDR3 is CASTRHTAGQETQYF. CDR3 nucleotides: TGTGCCAGCACCCGACATACTGCGGGGCAAGAGACCCAGTACTTC.